Presented here are 26 T cell receptor beta chains from one specimen sequenced in a study of blood T cell repertoires in COVID-19. Assay: immunoSEQ multiplex PCR; the TCRdb copy retains only in-frame clones and omits some. Of approximately 100,000 clones detected, 91% appear once; the ten largest clones hold about 1%. Material: peripheral blood. These receptors all stem from a man between 60 and 75 years old with acute or convalescent COVID-19.

The CDR3 spells CASSLGLPYTEAFF. CDR3 DNA: TGTGCCAGCAGCCTGGGACTACCTTACACTGAAGCTTTCTTT. The chain joins TRBV7-2 to TRBJ1-1; TRBD1 might be the D (5 bases). The V gene's germline CDR1 is SGHTA and CDR2 FQGNSA. The CDR3 has 14 amino acids. The V end lost 5 bases, the J end lost 3 bases, and 13 bases lay between the germline ends.

The chain carries TRBV15 and TRBJ2-1; a weak D match, TRBD2 (5 bases). CDR1 and CDR2 (germline): LNHNV, YYDKDF (reference sequence). The CDR3 is 14 residues long. V was cut by 0 bases and J by 9 bases, with 12 bases left in between. CDR3 region: CATSRDLVEGEQFF. The CDR3 nucleotides read TGTGCCACCAGCAGAGATTTGGTAGAGGGTGAGCAGTTCTTC.

This rearrangement joins TRBV11-3 to TRBJ2-5; 7 nucleotides agree with TRBD2. The CDR3 is 13 residues long. V was clipped by 5 bases and J by 2 bases; unmatched bases: 2. Germline V gene data show CDR1 as SGHNT and CDR2 as YENEEA. The CDR3 sequence is CASSTGGQETQYF. CDR3 nucleotide sequence: TGTGCCAGCAGCACGGGGGGACAAGAGACCCAGTACTTC.

This clone has just a few counts. The chain couples TRBV9 to TRBJ1-3; 7 bases map to TRBD1. This CDR3 is built from 17 residues. V lost 5 bases to trimming and J lost 0 bases; unmatched junction nucleotides: 11. Germline V gene sequence: CDR1 SGDLS, CDR2 YYNGEE. The CDR3 protein is CASSDTSGQRSGNTIYF. CDR3 nucleotide sequence: TGTGCCAGCAGTGATACCTCGGGACAGCGCTCTGGAAACACCATATATTTT.

This clone was seen more than once but under ten times. This chain connects TRBV5-8 to TRBJ1-6; D uncertain. The length of the CDR3 is 14 residues. Looked up from germline, CDR1 is SGHTS and CDR2 is YDEGEE. V lost 5 bases and J lost 8, with 14 bases in between. The CDR3 DNA follows: TGTGCCAGCAGGGAGGTGGGGTCCTATTCACCCCTCCACTTT. Translated, it gives CASREVGSYSPLHF.

This chain links TRBV11-2 with TRBJ2-7; TRBD2 might be the D (6 bases). V was cut by 6 bases and J by 3 bases, with 15 bases left in between. CDR1 is SGHAT and CDR2 is FQNNGV in the germline V gene. There are 14 residues in the CDR3. The CDR3 spells CASRAGLGLYEQYV. The CDR3 DNA sequence: TGTGCCAGCAGGGCGGGGCTAGGACTCTACGAGCAGTACGTC.

The V gene is TRBV7-9, the J gene TRBJ2-7, with a weak D call TRBD2 (5 bases). The CDR3 contains 15 residues. Germline-derived CDR1 and CDR2 are SEHNR and FQNEAQ (reference sequence). The ends were cut back, 2 bases at V and 3 bases at J, with 14 bases in the middle. The CDR3 reads CASSLNGLTIYEQYF. For the CDR3, the DNA is TGTGCCAGCAGCTTAAATGGACTGACGATCTACGAGCAGTACTTC.

The chain has TRBV10-3 and TRBJ2-1; 8 bases fit TRBD1. V trimming: 9 bases; J trimming: 1 base; junction bases outside the gene matches: 8. Germline assignment: CDR1 ENHRY and CDR2 SYGVKD. The length of the CDR3 is 15 residues. CDR3 DNA sequence: TGTGCCATTCTGGACAGGGCAGGGTCCTACAATGAGCAGTTCTTC. It is translated as CAILDRAGSYNEQFF.

The chain is built from TRBV9 and TRBJ2-3; D possibly corresponds to TRBD1 (5 bases). The CDR3 runs to 16 residues. V gave up 0 bases and J gave up 1 base, with 12 bases separating them. The germline V gene has CDR1 SGDLS and CDR2 YYNGEE. The CDR3 bases are TGTGCCAGCAGCGTAGGACAGCGTGCCGGCACAGATACGCAGTATTTT. Protein product: CASSVGQRAGTDTQYF.

V and J are TRBV4-1 and TRBJ2-5, with 12 nucleotides matching TRBD2. This CDR3 spans 16 amino acids. In germline, CDR1 is MGHRA, CDR2 YSYEKL. Trimming cost V 0 bases and J 5 bases; bases outside gene matches: 4. The CDR3 DNA reads TGCGCCAGCAGCCAAGACCGGCTAGCGGGAGGGGAGACCCAGTACTTC. Translated, it gives CASSQDRLAGGETQYF.

The rearrangement joins TRBV18 to TRBJ1-5; D is unresolved. CDR3 length: 15 residues. In germline, CDR1 is KGHSH, CDR2 LQKENI. V lost 2 bases and J lost 3, with 11 bases in between. The CDR3 here is CASSPSIQANQPQHF. CDR3 bases: TGTGCCAGCTCACCATCCATCCAGGCCAATCAGCCCCAGCATTTT.

The genes are TRBV30 and TRBJ2-3; D is unresolved. This CDR3 spans 12 amino acids. V was pared by 0 bases and J by 4 bases, with 5 bases between. Per the germline V gene, CDR1 is GTSNPN and CDR2 is SVGIG (reference sequence). This CDR3 reads CAWSVSSDTQYF. In DNA form, the CDR3 reads TGTGCCTGGAGTGTTAGCTCAGATACGCAGTATTTT.

J is TRBJ1-1 and V is TRBV12-3 or TRBV12-4, with unresolved D. The CDR3 runs 13 residues. V lost 5 bases and J lost 0, with 7 bases in between. The CDR3 sequence is CASSIRVNTEAFF. The CDR3 DNA reads TGTGCCAGCAGTATTAGAGTGAACACTGAAGCTTTCTTT.

This sequence joins TRBV7-6 and TRBJ2-7; D may be TRBD2 (5 bases). This CDR3 contains 11 residues. CDR1 SGHVS and CDR2 FNYEAQ come from the germline V gene. Trimming took 8 bases from V and 6 from J, leaving 11 bases between them. CDR3 DNA sequence: TGTGCCAGCGGACGCCGGGGCGAGCAGTACTTC. The encoded protein is CASGRRGEQYF.

This clone was seen just once. The chain uses TRBV3-1 (or the pseudogene TRBV3-2) and TRBJ1-2; TRBD1 is a possible D gene (5 bases). CDR3 length equals 15 residues. Germline CDR1 LGHDT, CDR2 YNNKEL (reference sequence). V was cut by 1 base and J by 6 bases, with 15 bases left in between. The CDR3 region is CASSQVNRPGDGYTF. CDR3 sequence (DNA): TGTGCCAGCAGCCAAGTGAATCGACCGGGGGATGGCTACACCTTC.

This rearrangement joins TRBV11-2 to TRBJ1-3; D is uncertain. CDR3 length equals 14 residues. V lost 6 bases to trimming and J lost 0 bases, with 9 bases between them. The germline CDR1 and CDR2 sequences are SGHAT and FQNNGV. The CDR3 DNA reads TGTGCCAGCAGTCCCCTAGTCTCTGGAAACACCATATATTTT. This sequence encodes CASSPLVSGNTIYF.

The V gene is TRBV18, the J gene TRBJ2-7; 12 nucleotides align to TRBD2. The CDR3 totals 17 residues. V trimming: 3 bases; J trimming: 1 base; junction bases outside the gene matches: 7. Germline-derived CDR1 and CDR2 are KGHSH and LQKENI. The CDR3 region has the DNA TGTGCCAGCTCACCCCTAGCGGGAGGGCTTGGGTCCTACGAGCAGTACTTC. Encoded protein: CASSPLAGGLGSYEQYF.

The chain is built from TRBV7-8 and TRBJ1-5, with 8 bases fitting TRBD1. The V segment lost 5 bases and the J segment 6 bases; nucleotides outside the gene matches: 3. CDR3 size: 13 residues. Germline CDR1 SGHVS, CDR2 FQNEAQ. The DNA for the CDR3 is TGTGCCAGCAGCATCAGGGGGCCTCAGCCCCAGCATTTT. As protein: CASSIRGPQPQHF. The full variable domain, completed using reference TRBV7-8 and TRBJ1-5, is GAGVSQSPRYKVAKRGQDVALRCDPISGHVSLFWYQQALGQGPEFLTYFQNEAQLDKSGLPSDRFFAERPEGSVSTLKIQRTQQEDSAVYLCASSIRGPQPQHFGDGTRLSIL.

V and J are TRBV2 and TRBJ1-3, with TRBD1 identical over 7 bases. CDR3 length equals 17 residues. Germline V gene data show CDR1 as SNHLY and CDR2 as FYNNEI. The ends lost 6 bases at V and 0 bases at J; junction bases unmatched: 11. CDR3 sequence (DNA): TGTGCCAGCAGGTCCAGGGGGAGGTTACTCTCTGGAAACACCATATATTTT. Translating it yields CASRSRGRLLSGNTIYF. Looking up the rest from reference TRBV2 and TRBJ1-3 gives the full variable domain: EPEVTQTPSHQVTQMGQEVILRCVPISNHLYFYWYRQILGQKVEFLVSFYNNEISEKSEIFDDQFSVERPDGSNFTLKIRSTKLEDSAMYFCASRSRGRLLSGNTIYFGEGSWLTVV.

The chain has TRBV2 and TRBJ2-1, with 8 bases fitting TRBD1. This CDR3 comprises 15 residues. Germline CDR1 is SNHLY and CDR2 is FYNNEI. V gave up 5 bases and J gave up 6 bases; unmatched junction bases: 9. CDR3 region: CASSQGARGFNEQFF. CDR3 coding DNA: TGTGCCAGCAGTCAGGGGGCAAGGGGATTCAATGAGCAGTTCTTC.

V gene TRBV2 combines with J gene TRBJ2-4; 7 bases match TRBD2. CDR3 length: 15 residues. Germline CDR1 reads SNHLY; CDR2 reads FYNNEI. The trim removed 2 bases at V and 2 bases at J, leaving 3 bases unmatched. The CDR3 DNA is TGTGCCAGCAGTGAACAGGGAGGGACCAAAAACATTCAGTACTTC. Translation gives CASSEQGGTKNIQYF.

The J gene is TRBJ1-3, the V gene TRBV7-9; 8 bases fit TRBD1. V lost 6 bases to trimming and J lost 2 bases; unmatched junction nucleotides: 3. Germline CDR1 reads SEHNR; CDR2 reads FQNEAQ (reference sequence). The CDR3 totals 14 residues. The CDR3 is CASRETGAGNTIYF. The CDR3 DNA sequence: TGTGCCAGCAGGGAGACAGGGGCTGGAAACACCATATATTTT.

The chain recombines TRBV3-1 (or the pseudogene TRBV3-2) with TRBJ2-3; 10 bases line up with TRBD1. The V and J ends lost 5 bases and 3 bases, in that order; junction bases with no gene match: 8. The germline gives CDR1 LGHDT, CDR2 YNNKEL (reference sequence). This CDR3 is built from 16 residues. CDR3 sequence reads: CASSKGGTGETDTQYF. CDR3 DNA: TGTGCCAGCAGCAAAGGCGGGACAGGGGAGACAGATACGCAGTATTTT.

The chain carries TRBV7-9 and TRBJ1-1; weak D call: TRBD1 (6 bases). Deletions cut 2 bases from V and 0 bases from J, with 10 bases between. The germline CDR1 and CDR2 sequences are SEHNR and FQNEAQ (reference sequence). The CDR3 totals 15 residues. The CDR3 DNA sequence: TGTGCCAGCAGCTTAATTGCAGGGGTGAACACTGAAGCTTTCTTT. This codes for CASSLIAGVNTEAFF.

The rearrangement links TRBV24-1 to TRBJ1-2, with 8 positions matching TRBD1. In germline, CDR1 is KGHDR, CDR2 SFDVKD. This CDR3 comprises 11 residues. Germline trimming cut 9 bases from V and 11 bases from J; bases unmatched to any gene: 7. The CDR3: CATEQGARYTF. CDR3 in DNA: TGTGCCACCGAGCAGGGGGCGCGTTACACCTTC.

This clone came up a few times. The rearrangement joins TRBV7-9 to TRBJ1-2; D perhaps matches TRBD1 (5 bases). The ends were cut back, 6 bases at V and 5 bases at J, with 10 bases in the middle. Germline loops: CDR1 SEHNR, CDR2 FQNEAQ (reference sequence). The CDR3 totals 12 residues. CDR3: CASSPGGYGYTF. In nucleotides, the CDR3 is TGTGCCAGCAGTCCCGGGGGTTATGGCTACACCTTC.